This entry concerns a single T cell receptor beta chain. Antigen specificity is unknown. These data are taken from a study of cytomegalovirus exposure and HLA in healthy donors. Study-wide findings and caveats: Further analysis was carried out later, and it showed several of the most significant clusters appearing linked to common viral pathogens. Testing in vitro showed a few CMV-associated chains specific for CMV antigens. Likely technical artifact: a cluster of highly shared sequence variants. Analyses of presence and absence presupposed an approximately uniform sequencing depth across donors.

CDR1 and CDR2 (germline): LGHNT, FRNRAP. This CDR3 is 16 amino acids long. The V segment lost 5 bases and the J segment 2 bases; nucleotides outside the gene matches: 8. Primers for the PCR totalled 60 Vbeta and 13 Jbeta. The data were produced by immunoSEQ multiplex PCR, yet TCRdb's version contains in-frame clones alone and is incomplete. Altogether more than 110,000 clones are present, 79% being singletons, with the ten largest covering around 3.1%. The clonotype comes from a female donor in good health and CMV-seronegative. The material sequenced was PBMCs. The chain joins TRBV12-5 to TRBJ2-3; TRBD2 matches 9 bases. The CDR3 DNA reads TGTGCTAGTGGTCAGCGACTAGCGGTTTCCACAGATACGCAGTATTTT. Residues: CASGQRLAVSTDTQYF.